This T cell receptor (beta chain) was sequenced for a study of glioma-infiltrating T cells after dendritic cell vaccination. The wider study: Samples are from glioblastoma patients in Phase I and II dendritic cell vaccine trials.

Assay: immunoSEQ multiplex PCR; the TCRdb copy retains only in-frame clones and omits some. The sample shows fewer than 45,000 clones, about 80% of them seen only once. Trimming took 4 bases from V and 4 from J, leaving 8 bases between them. Germline CDR1 and CDR2: SGHAT and FQNNGV. The CDR3 extends over 12 amino acids. The V call is TRBV11-2, the J call TRBJ2-7; possibly TRBD1 for D (6 bases). Sequencing was performed on blood, taken before dendritic cell vaccination. The source is a human donor with glioblastoma. The CDR3 bases are TGTGCCAGCAGCTCCGACAGGTACGAGCAGTACTTC. The encoded protein is CASSSDRYEQYF.